One and the same sample provided the 28 T cell receptor beta chains below, sequenced in a study of blood T cell repertoires in COVID-19. Profiling relied on immunoSEQ multiplex PCR, and the TCRdb table lists in-frame clones only, not all of them. The sample lists about 170,000 clones, around 81% occurring once. Sequencing used peripheral blood. The receptors shown here come from a woman at least 80 years old with COVID-19, enrolled during active disease.

This chain uses TRBV5-4 with TRBJ1-5; tentative D call: TRBD1 (5 bases). Trimming removed 1 base at V and 4 bases at J, with 9 bases between. There are 14 residues in the CDR3. Germline V gives CDR1 SGHNT, CDR2 YYREEE (reference sequence). The CDR3 loop is CASSLKGMNQPQHF. Here the CDR3 DNA reads TGTGCCAGCAGCTTGAAGGGGATGAATCAGCCCCAGCATTTT.

V gene TRBV2 combines with J gene TRBJ1-4; D is unclear. From germline, CDR1 is SNHLY and CDR2 FYNNEI. V was trimmed by 9 bases and J by 6 bases, leaving 5 bases between them. The CDR3 is made up of 10 amino acids. This CDR3 reads CASRYEKLFF. The CDR3 coding sequence is TGTGCCAGTCGGTATGAAAAACTGTTTTTT.

The chain combines TRBV24-1 with TRBJ1-4; possible D gene TRBD1, 5 bases. V was clipped by 3 bases and J by 8 bases, with 15 bases between them. The CDR3 length is 15 residues. CDR1 and CDR2 (germline): KGHDR, SFDVKD. CDR3 in amino acids: CATSDPSASGEKLFF. Written as DNA, the CDR3 is TGTGCCACCAGTGATCCCTCGGCCTCAGGGGAAAAACTGTTTTTT.

The rearrangement uses TRBV4-2 and TRBJ1-2; no definite D call. With 0 bases removed from V and 4 bases from J, the gap between germline ends came to 12 bases. Germline-derived CDR1 and CDR2 are LGHNA and YNFKEQ. The CDR3 covers 15 residues. The CDR3 coding sequence is TGTGCCAGCAGCCAAGAGCGGCTTGAGGGCTATGGCTACACCTTC. Residues: CASSQERLEGYGYTF.

The rearrangement uses TRBV6-5 and TRBJ1-1; D is uncertain. The germline V gene encodes CDR1 MNHEY and CDR2 SVGAGI. CDR3 length: 12 residues. V gave up 8 bases and J gave up 2 bases, with 9 bases separating them. As DNA, the CDR3 is TGTGCCAGCGGGCGGGTTAACACTGAAGCTTTCTTT. Amino acid sequence: CASGRVNTEAFF.

The chain combines TRBV2 with TRBJ1-4; 11 nucleotides line up with TRBD1. This CDR3 has 15 residues. Germline CDR1 SNHLY, CDR2 FYNNEI. The V gene end was trimmed by 4 bases and the J gene end by 8 bases; junction bases not matched to a gene: 6. As DNA, the CDR3 is TGTGCCAGCAGTGGGGGCTGGACAGGGGGCGAAAAACTGTTTTTT. This gives the protein CASSGGWTGGEKLFF.

The CDR3 spells CSVGASGYEQYF. In nucleotides, the CDR3 is TGCAGCGTTGGGGCTAGCGGTTACGAGCAGTACTTC. This rearrangement joins TRBV29-1 to TRBJ2-7; the match to TRBD2 covers 7 bases. The V segment lost 4 bases and the J segment 4 bases; nucleotides outside the gene matches: 4. The CDR3 sequence is 12 residues long. The V gene's germline CDR1 is SQVTM and CDR2 ANQGSEA.

V is TRBV2 and J is TRBJ2-7, with 7 bases that match TRBD2. The trim removed 11 bases at V and 4 bases at J, leaving 17 bases unmatched. This CDR3 region has 15 residues. Germline CDR1 SNHLY, CDR2 FYNNEI. In DNA form, the CDR3 reads TGTGCCGACACCCCACAACCTAGCGGAGCATACGAGCAGTACTTC. Translation gives CADTPQPSGAYEQYF.

The genes are TRBV2 and TRBJ1-3; TRBD1 is a possible D gene (5 bases). Trimming cost V 6 bases and J 0 bases, with 9 bases left between them. From germline, CDR1 is SNHLY and CDR2 FYNNEI. The CDR3 is 14 residues long. CDR3 DNA: TGTGCCAGCAGGGAGGGGACCTCTGGAAACACCATATATTTT. As protein: CASREGTSGNTIYF.

This clone has only one observation. The genes are TRBV7-2 and TRBJ2-3; D may be TRBD1 (6 bases). CDR1 and CDR2 from the germline V gene are SGHTA and FQGNSA. V was trimmed by 5 bases and J by 1 base, leaving 16 bases between them. The CDR3 length is 16 residues. CDR3 loop: CASSLGSNRGTDTQYF. Written as DNA, the CDR3 is TGTGCCAGCAGCCTAGGATCGAACAGGGGCACAGATACGCAGTATTTT.

The V gene is TRBV27, the J gene TRBJ1-2; TRBD1 aligns across 11 bases. Germline V CDR1 and CDR2: MNHEY, SMNVEV (reference sequence). V lost 4 bases, J lost 5 bases, and 6 bases stayed unmatched. This CDR3 spans 15 amino acids. Here the CDR3 DNA reads TGTGCCAGCAGTTATCTGGGACAGGGGGAATATGGCTACACCTTC. Translated, it gives CASSYLGQGEYGYTF.

This clone appeared a single time. V gene TRBV5-1 combines with J gene TRBJ1-5; D remains unclear. CDR3 length: 13 amino acids. The V gene's germline CDR1 is SGHRS and CDR2 YFSETQ. Between the trimmed V and J ends, which lost 2 bases and 4 bases, there was a span of 7 bases. CDR3 nucleotides: TGCGCCAGCAGCTTCGGTGAGAATCAGCCCCAGCATTTT. Translation: CASSFGENQPQHF. Supplemented by reference TRBV5-1 and TRBJ1-5, the full variable domain reads KAGVTQTPRYLIKTRGQQVTLSCSPISGHRSVSWYQQTPGQGLQFLFEYFSETQRNKGNFPGRFSGRQFSNSRSEMNVSTLELGDSALYLCASSFGENQPQHFGDGTRLSIL.

The chain joins TRBV2 to TRBJ1-5, with 7 bases identical to TRBD1. Germline trimming cut 10 bases from V and 3 bases from J; bases unmatched to any gene: 6. This CDR3 comprises 13 residues. The germline V gene has CDR1 SNHLY and CDR2 FYNNEI. In nucleotides, the CDR3 is TGTGCCACCCGGGGACAGATCAATCAGCCCCAGCATTTT. Amino acids: CATRGQINQPQHF.

The J gene is TRBJ1-2, the V gene TRBV7-2; 9 bases are a match to TRBD1. In germline, CDR1 is SGHTA, CDR2 FQGNSA. J gave up 0 bases and V 3 bases, and 2 bases lay outside the gene matches. This CDR3 is 15 amino acids long. CDR3 amino acids: CASSFDRGSNYGYTF. CDR3 in DNA: TGTGCCAGCAGCTTCGACAGGGGGTCTAACTATGGCTACACCTTC.

The chain combines TRBV18 with TRBJ2-7; perhaps TRBD1 as D (5 bases). Germline assignment: CDR1 KGHSH and CDR2 LQKENI. V dropped 2 bases and J dropped 5 bases, with 7 bases sitting between them. The CDR3 contains 12 residues. This chain's CDR3 is CASSPGRDEQYF. In nucleotides, the CDR3 is TGTGCCAGCTCACCAGGCAGGGACGAGCAGTACTTC.

With regard to this clone: Other DNA sequences in the sample encode the same CDR3. The chain links TRBV2 to TRBJ1-1, with TRBD1 as a possible D gene (6 bases). The CDR3 spans 13 residues. Trimming removed 4 bases at V and 0 bases at J, with 6 bases between. Germline V gene lookup returns CDR1 SNHLY and CDR2 FYNNEI. The CDR3 DNA reads TGTGCCAGCAGTGGACAGGTGAACACTGAAGCTTTCTTT. It is translated as CASSGQVNTEAFF. The full variable domain, rest sourced from reference TRBV2 and TRBJ1-1, is EPEVTQTPSHQVTQMGQEVILRCVPISNHLYFYWYRQILGQKVEFLVSFYNNEISEKSEIFDDQFSVERPDGSNFTLKIRSTKLEDSAMYFCASSGQVNTEAFFGQGTRLTVV.

This chain joins TRBV3-1 (or the pseudogene TRBV3-2) and TRBJ1-3, with D perhaps matching TRBD1 (6 bases). This CDR3 region has 14 residues. Deletions cut 6 bases from V and 0 bases from J, with 9 bases between. Per germline, CDR1 LGHDT and CDR2 YNNKEL (reference sequence). The CDR3 sequence is CASRPQGSGNTIYF. CDR3 DNA: TGTGCCAGCAGACCACAGGGCTCTGGAAACACCATATATTTT.

The rearrangement uses TRBV11-1 and TRBJ1-2; D gene ambiguous. The V end lost 5 bases, the J end lost 3 bases, and 10 bases lay between the germline ends. Germline V gene data show CDR1 as SGHAT and CDR2 as FQDESV (reference sequence). The CDR3 covers 13 residues. The CDR3 protein is CASSPTGDYGYTF. The CDR3 DNA is TGTGCCAGCAGCCCCACCGGGGACTATGGCTACACCTTC.

This sequence joins TRBV9 and TRBJ2-6, with 8 bases that match TRBD2. J lost 0 bases, V lost 4 bases, and 6 bases had no gene match. The CDR3 has 17 amino acids. Germline CDR1 reads SGDLS; CDR2 reads YYNGEE. The CDR3, as DNA: TGTGCCAGCAGCCCTCTAGCGGGTAGCTCTGGGGCCAACGTCCTGACTTTC. This codes for CASSPLAGSSGANVLTF.

The chain employs TRBV3-1 (or the pseudogene TRBV3-2) and TRBJ2-3; D call uncertain. The CDR3 extends over 13 amino acids. Germline V gene lookup returns CDR1 LGHDT and CDR2 YNNKEL (reference sequence). Trimming took 2 bases from V and 6 from J, leaving 9 bases between them. The CDR3 loop is CASSQSVRDTQYF. The CDR3, as DNA: TGTGCCAGCAGCCAAAGCGTGCGGGATACGCAGTATTTT.

This clone appeared once. CDR3 amino acids: CASSGTGKEPQHF. The DNA for the CDR3 is TGTGCCAGCAGCGGGACAGGTAAAGAGCCCCAGCATTTT. The chain recombines TRBV25-1 with TRBJ1-5; 8 nucleotides match TRBD1. The CDR3 sequence is 13 residues long. In germline, CDR1 is MGHDK, CDR2 SYGVNS. The V and J ends lost 6 bases and 8 bases, in that order; junction bases with no gene match: 6.

This CDR3 reads CASSQGAGDRVFYGYTF. The CDR3 nucleotides read TGCGCCAGCAGCCAAGGCGCTGGGGACAGGGTTTTCTATGGCTACACCTTC. This sequence joins TRBV4-1 and TRBJ1-2; 9 bases fit TRBD1. Germline V CDR1 and CDR2: MGHRA, YSYEKL. The CDR3 has 17 amino acids. V lost 1 base, J lost 4 bases, and 10 bases stayed unmatched.

The genes are TRBV5-1 and TRBJ1-1; D ambiguous. V lost 0 bases and J 4 bases, leaving 7 bases between the germline ends. The length of the CDR3 is 13 residues. Germline V gives CDR1 SGHRS, CDR2 YFSETQ. This chain's CDR3 is CASSLGQFTEAFF. In DNA form, the CDR3 reads TGCGCCAGCAGCTTGGGGCAGTTCACTGAAGCTTTCTTT.

The gene calls are TRBV6-5 and TRBJ2-3; possible D gene TRBD1, 6 bases. CDR1 is MNHEY and CDR2 is SVGAGI in the germline V gene. Trimming cost V 2 bases and J 9 bases, with 9 bases left between them. The CDR3 sequence is 12 residues long. CDR3 sequence reads: CASSYETGTQYF. CDR3 nucleotides: TGTGCCAGCAGTTACGAGACAGGAACGCAGTATTTT.

The J gene is TRBJ1-6, the V gene TRBV7-6, with 7 bases aligning to TRBD1. The CDR3 consists of 14 residues. Germline lookup yields CDR1 SGHVS and CDR2 FNYEAQ. V was clipped by 3 bases and J by 7 bases; unmatched bases: 3. The CDR3 here is CASSFAGGNSPLHF. The DNA for the CDR3 is TGTGCCAGCAGCTTTGCAGGGGGGAATTCACCCCTCCACTTT.

The chain employs TRBV5-1 and TRBJ2-7, with 12 bases fitting TRBD1. Germline assignment: CDR1 SGHRS and CDR2 YFSETQ. The CDR3 spans 15 residues. Trimming at V came to 2 bases and at J to 5 bases, leaving 5 bases not matched to a gene. This CDR3 is CASSFGTGGLDEQYF. DNA of the CDR3: TGCGCCAGCAGCTTTGGGACAGGGGGCTTGGACGAGCAGTACTTC.

This clone was recorded only once. The chain couples TRBV5-4 to TRBJ2-2; possibly TRBD2 for D (7 bases). The V and J ends lost 0 bases and 7 bases respectively, with 13 bases between them. Germline-derived CDR1 and CDR2 are SGHNT and YYREEE (reference sequence). The CDR3 has 15 amino acids. CDR3 sequence reads: CASSLAGGQNGELFF. The CDR3 DNA reads as TGTGCCAGCAGCTTGGCCGGGGGGCAGAACGGGGAGCTGTTTTTT. Using reference TRBV5-4 and TRBJ2-2 for the parts outside the CDR3, the full variable domain is ETGVTQSPTHLIKTRGQQVTLRCSSQSGHNTVSWYQQALGQGPQFIFQYYREEENGRGNFPPRFSGLQFPNYSSELNVNALELDDSALYLCASSLAGGQNGELFFGEGSRLTVL.

V gene TRBV2 combines with J gene TRBJ1-3; 7 bases are shared with TRBD1. There are 16 residues in the CDR3. V gave up 3 bases and J gave up 1 base; unmatched junction bases: 6. CDR1 is SNHLY and CDR2 is FYNNEI in the germline V gene. Here the CDR3 DNA reads TGTGCCAGCAGTGAGAGGGGGCGGGAATCTGGAAACACCATATATTTT. It is translated as CASSERGRESGNTIYF.